A selection of T cell receptor beta chains follows, all from one sample in a study of T cell repertoires in cytomegalovirus infection. TCRdb ran MiXCR on the reads and lists one entry per CDR3 protein. The data show roughly 990,000 distinct CDR3 sequences, around 30% seen once. Antigen specificity for these receptors is unknown. The input for sequencing was cultured CD8+ T cells from PBMCs, taken from culture after CMV antigen stimulation. These receptors were obtained from a human donor in good health (CMV status not recorded). Some clones in this sample may be carry-over from other donors' samples. Each CDR3 is given with its conserved first and last residue. Each record gives: V gene, J gene, D gene, clone size, CDR3 DNA, CDR3 protein. The D gene is left open where the match is weak. Clone size is given for some rows only: seen once, a few or many times, or a class if the clone is expanded.

>TRBV23-1|TRBJ2-6|.|.
TGCGCCAGCAGTCTGGTGGCAGGGGATCCAGGGGCCAACGTCCTGACTTTC
CASSLVAGDPGANVLTF
>TRBV12-3/TRBV12-4|TRBJ2-5|TRBD1|.
TGTGCCAGCAGGGCTTCGGGACAGGGCGAGACCCAGTACTTC
CASRASGQGETQYF
>TRBV27|TRBJ2-5|.|few
TGTGCCAGCAGCTTAGATTCGGCAGAGACCCAGTACTTC
CASSLDSAETQYF
>TRBV29-1|TRBJ2-2|.|few
TGCAGCGTTGGAGGGGGAGCGAACACCGGGGAGCTGTTTTTT
CSVGGGANTGELFF
>TRBV27|TRBJ2-7|.|few
TGTGCCAGCAGTTTCTTATACCGCTACGAGCAGTACTTC
CASSFLYRYEQYF
>TRBV7-6|TRBJ2-1|.|.
TGTGCCAGCAGCTTACGTGGGGGGGCCGTAAATGAGCAGTTCTTC
CASSLRGGAVNEQFF
>TRBV2|TRBJ2-7|.|.
TGTGCCAGCAGTGAAAACGAGCAGTACTTC
CASSENEQYF
>TRBV10-3|TRBJ2-6|.|few
TGTGCCATCAGTGAGTGGGAACAGAAGGCTGGGGCCAACGTCCTGACTTTC
CAISEWEQKAGANVLTF
>TRBV7-6|TRBJ1-4|.|.
TGTGCCAGCGCAGGGGTAACTAATGAAAAACTGTTTTTT
CASAGVTNEKLFF
>TRBV12-3/TRBV12-4|TRBJ2-3|.|once
TGTGCCAGCAGTTTCTCGAGGGGGGCCAGAGATACGCAGTATTTT
CASSFSRGARDTQYF
>TRBV7-9|TRBJ2-2|.|.
TGTGCCAGCAGCTGGGGATTCCCCGGGGAGCTGTTTTTT
CASSWGFPGELFF
>TRBV7-2|TRBJ2-5|TRBD2|many
TGTGCCAGCAGCTCGCGTACTAGCGGGGGAAGAAAAGAGACCCAGTACTTC
CASSSRTSGGRKETQYF
>TRBV20-1|TRBJ2-2|.|.
TGCAGTGTCCCGGGAGCCGGGGAGCTGTTTTTT
CSVPGAGELFF
>TRBV19|TRBJ1-5|.|.
TGTGCCAGTAGTATAGATGCCCGGGGGGGGATCGAGGAGCCCCAGCATTTT
CASSIDARGGIEEPQHF
>TRBV5-6|TRBJ1-5|.|.
TGTGCCAGCAGCTTGGGGGTCAGACCTCGGTCCCAGCATTTT
CASSLGVRPRSQHF
>TRBV27|TRBJ2-6|.|many
TGTGCCAGCAGTCACCACTTGACGGGGGCTATTGGGGCCAACGTCCTGACTTTC
CASSHHLTGAIGANVLTF
>TRBV7-9|TRBJ1-2|.|few
TGTGCCAGCAGCAAGGGACACAGGAACTATGGCTACACCTTC
CASSKGHRNYGYTF
>TRBV20-1|TRBJ1-5|.|.
TGCAGTGCTAGAGACTTTGCCCAGCCCCAGCATTTT
CSARDFAQPQHF
>TRBV15|TRBJ2-3|TRBD1|many
TGTGCCACCAGCAGAGATGAGATGGGACAGCGGCTGTACACAGATACGCAGTATTTT
CATSRDEMGQRLYTDTQYF
>TRBV2|TRBJ1-6|TRBD1|.
TGTGCCACCCCGGACAGGGCTAATTCACCCCTCCACTTT
CATPDRANSPLHF
>TRBV19|TRBJ2-3|TRBD2|few
TGTGCCAGTAGTTGGACTAGCAGGGGTGTCACAGATACGCAGTATTTT
CASSWTSRGVTDTQYF
>TRBV20-1|TRBJ1-5|.|.
TGCAGTGCTAGTCGAGGGGACGAGCAGCCCCAGCATTTT
CSASRGDEQPQHF
>TRBV14|TRBJ1-1|.|.
TGTGCCAGCAGATCACGGGGGGTAACTGAAGCTTTCTTT
CASRSRGVTEAFF
>TRBV7-6|TRBJ2-1|.|many
TGTGCCAGCAGCTCGGGCCTGCTCGACGGGATTTACAATGAGCAGTTCTTC
CASSSGLLDGIYNEQFF
>TRBV12-3/TRBV12-4|TRBJ1-4|.|.
TGTGCCAGCAGTCCCCACAGCACAACTAATGAAAAACTGTTTTTT
CASSPHSTTNEKLFF
>TRBV6-1|TRBJ1-1|.|.
TGTGCCAGCAGTGAAGCTCGGGGGGAGAACACTGAAGCTTTCTTT
CASSEARGENTEAFF
>TRBV7-6|TRBJ1-1|.|few
TGTGCCAGCAGCTACGGACTCACGAACACTGAAGCTTTCTTT
CASSYGLTNTEAFF
>TRBV12-3/TRBV12-4|TRBJ2-7|TRBD2|.
TGTGCCAGCAGTGGAGGTGGACTAGATCCCTACGAGCAGTACTTC
CASSGGGLDPYEQYF
>TRBV27|TRBJ2-5|TRBD1|.
TGTGCCAGCAGTTATCTACCGGGGACAGGGGCTGAGACCCAGTACTTC
CASSYLPGTGAETQYF
>TRBV6-6|TRBJ2-3|.|few
TGTGCCAGCAGTTACGTGAGAAAGACAGATACGCAGTATTTT
CASSYVRKTDTQYF
>TRBV19|TRBJ1-1|.|.
TGTGCCAGTAGTATAGCAGGCACTGAAGCTTTCTTT
CASSIAGTEAFF
>TRBV15|TRBJ2-1|TRBD1|.
TGTGCCACCAGCACTACAGGGGTCTTGAATGAGCAGTTCTTC
CATSTTGVLNEQFF
>TRBV7-3|TRBJ2-5|.|few
TGTGCCAGCAGCTTTGACGGGGAACAAGAGACCCAGTACTTC
CASSFDGEQETQYF
>TRBV6-2/TRBV6-3|TRBJ1-4|.|.
TGTGCCAGCAGTTACTACCCGTATTCTAATGAAAAACTGTTTTTT
CASSYYPYSNEKLFF
>TRBV9|TRBJ2-7|.|once
TGTGCCAGCAGCGTAGGGGTCAACGAGCAGTACTTC
CASSVGVNEQYF
>TRBV11-1|TRBJ2-2|.|medium-sized
TGTGCCAGCAGCTTAACGCGTATCAACGCCGGGGAGCTGTTTTTT
CASSLTRINAGELFF